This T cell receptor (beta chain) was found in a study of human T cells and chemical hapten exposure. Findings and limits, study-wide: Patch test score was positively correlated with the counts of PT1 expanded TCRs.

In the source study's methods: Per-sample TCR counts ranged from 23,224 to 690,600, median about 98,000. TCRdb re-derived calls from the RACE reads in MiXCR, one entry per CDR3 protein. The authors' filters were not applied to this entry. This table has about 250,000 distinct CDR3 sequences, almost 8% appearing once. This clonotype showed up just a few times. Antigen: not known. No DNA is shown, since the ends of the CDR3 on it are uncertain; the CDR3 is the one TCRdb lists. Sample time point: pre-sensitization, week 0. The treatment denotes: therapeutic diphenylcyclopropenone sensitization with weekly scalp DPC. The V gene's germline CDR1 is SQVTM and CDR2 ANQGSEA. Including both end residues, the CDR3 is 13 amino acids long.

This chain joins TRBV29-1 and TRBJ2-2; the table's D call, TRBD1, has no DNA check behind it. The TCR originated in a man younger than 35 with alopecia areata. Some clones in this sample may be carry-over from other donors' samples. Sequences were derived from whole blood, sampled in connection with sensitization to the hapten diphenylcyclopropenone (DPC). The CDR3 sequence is CSSSGVGAGELFF.